This T cell receptor beta chain stems from a study of blood T cell repertoires in COVID-19. On the study more broadly: Samples of COVID-19 (acute and convalescent) were obtained from the United States, Italy and Spain. From T cells, B-cell-depleted T cells, or PBMCs came the material, which was cDNA or gDNA.

The CDR3 totals 13 residues. V gave up 3 bases and J gave up 5 bases, with 10 bases separating them. Germline V gives CDR1 SEHNR, CDR2 FQNEAQ (reference sequence). Seattle patient enrollment occurred during active infection, with longitudinal follow-up thereafter. The assay was immunoSEQ multiplex PCR, and TCRdb's table has in-frame clones only and misses some. The sample lists 200,000 to 250,000 clones; 82% were seen once. This TCR was recovered from a woman in her 70s with COVID-19, enrolled during active disease. Sequencing used peripheral blood. The V call is TRBV7-9, the J call TRBJ1-2; maybe TRBD1 (5 bases). CDR3 sequence: CASSFAGGYGYTF. CDR3 nucleotide sequence: TGTGCCAGCAGCTTCGCGGGGGGGTATGGCTACACCTTC.